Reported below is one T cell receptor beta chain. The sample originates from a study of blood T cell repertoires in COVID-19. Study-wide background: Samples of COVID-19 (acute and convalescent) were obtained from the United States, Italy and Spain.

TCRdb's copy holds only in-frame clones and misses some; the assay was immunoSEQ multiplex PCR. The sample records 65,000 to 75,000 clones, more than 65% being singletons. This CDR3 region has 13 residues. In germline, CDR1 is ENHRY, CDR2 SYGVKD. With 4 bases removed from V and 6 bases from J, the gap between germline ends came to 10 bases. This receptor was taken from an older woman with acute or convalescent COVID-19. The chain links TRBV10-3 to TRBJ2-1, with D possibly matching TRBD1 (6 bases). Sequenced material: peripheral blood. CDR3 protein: CAISGKGGNEQFF. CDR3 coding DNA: TGTGCCATCAGTGGTAAAGGGGGCAATGAGCAGTTCTTC.